This T cell receptor (beta chain) stems from a study of cytomegalovirus exposure and HLA in healthy donors. Overall study results and limits: With later analysis, a missense DCLRE1C variant became linked to TCR beta V- and J-gene trimming.

Details on this clone: What it recognizes is unknown.

The V segment lost 4 bases and the J segment 5 bases; nucleotides outside the gene matches: 6. The CDR3 extends over 15 amino acids. Germline V gene sequence: CDR1 SGHVS, CDR2 FNYEAQ. 13 Jbeta primers and 60 Vbeta primers were used for the PCR. TCRdb keeps only in-frame clones here, not all; method: immunoSEQ multiplex PCR. The sample totals 65,000 to 90,000 clones; its top ten clones hold 3.8%. This TCR came from a female donor in good health and CMV-seropositive. The chain carries TRBV7-6 and TRBJ2-1; 9 nucleotides match TRBD1. Sequenced material: PBMCs. The CDR3 bases are TGTGCCAGCAGCTCCGGGACAGGGCCCGACAATGAGCAGTTCTTC. It yields the protein CASSSGTGPDNEQFF.